Given below is one T cell receptor (beta chain) in context. Its antigen is unknown. Treatment indicated: about 20 received Ad26.COV2.S at low or high dose, single or two shots; 5 received placebo; per-sample allocation not given. The study sampled participants on day 63 after the first vaccine or placebo injection. An adult donor aged 18-55 years was enrolled in Boston. This sample is drawn from a study of Ad26.COV2.S vaccination and SARS-CoV-2 variants. Across the whole study: Trial arm assignment for the donor was COV1001 Ad26.COV2.S. The study's findings and limits: CD8+ and CD4+ T cells specific for spike reportedly responded with substantial breadth after vaccination. People given the vaccine had a wider spike-specific TCR breadth than placebo recipients did.

The protocol was immunoSEQ multiplex PCR, while the TCRdb copy is restricted to in-frame clones and leaves out a portion. The sample includes more than 300,000 clones, around 84% seen only once; the top ten take approximately 2%. The receptor comes from a person aged 18-60 years who received the Ad26.COV2.S COVID-19 vaccine or a placebo. Sequences were derived from peripheral blood, sampled in a trial of Ad26.COV2.S vaccine versus placebo.

CDR3 protein: CASSPQVSGGNTIYF. DNA of the CDR3: TGTGCCAGCTCACCACAGGTATCCGGTGGAAACACCATATATTTT. The chain is built from TRBV18 and TRBJ1-3; no firm D call. V was clipped by 1 base and J by 3 bases, with 10 bases between them. This CDR3 contains 15 residues. Germline loops: CDR1 KGHSH, CDR2 LQKENI.